The entry below describes one T cell receptor (beta chain). CDR3 size: 14 residues. The germline V and J ends were trimmed by 3 bases and 7 bases, with 15 bases remaining between them. CDR1 is MNHEY and CDR2 is SMNVEV in the germline V gene (reference sequence). The record originates from a study of blood T cell repertoires in COVID-19. Method: immunoSEQ multiplex PCR; TCRdb's copy keeps in-frame clones and lacks some. The sample consists of hundreds of thousands of clones, about 87% of them appearing once. The sequence was collected from a woman aged 40 to 55 who had recovered from COVID-19. The gene calls are TRBV27 and TRBJ1-1; tentative D call: TRBD1 (6 bases). The sample was peripheral blood. The CDR3, as DNA: TGTGCCAGCAGTTTGGGATCAGGGGTCGGTGAAGCTTTCTTT. Protein: CASSLGSGVGEAFF.